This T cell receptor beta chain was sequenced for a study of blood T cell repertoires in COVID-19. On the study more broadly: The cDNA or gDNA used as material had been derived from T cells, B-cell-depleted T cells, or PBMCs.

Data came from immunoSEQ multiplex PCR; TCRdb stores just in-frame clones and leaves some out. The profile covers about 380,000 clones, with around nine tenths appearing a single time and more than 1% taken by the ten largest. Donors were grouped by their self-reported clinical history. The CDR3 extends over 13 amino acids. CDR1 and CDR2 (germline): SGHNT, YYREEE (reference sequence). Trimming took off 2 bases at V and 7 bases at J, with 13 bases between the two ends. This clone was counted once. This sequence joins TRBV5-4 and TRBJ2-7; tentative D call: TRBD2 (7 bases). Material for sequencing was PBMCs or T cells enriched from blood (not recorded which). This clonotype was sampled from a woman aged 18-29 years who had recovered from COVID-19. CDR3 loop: CASSFGTLAEQYF. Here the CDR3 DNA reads TGTGCCAGCAGCTTCGGGACACTAGCGGAGCAGTACTTC.